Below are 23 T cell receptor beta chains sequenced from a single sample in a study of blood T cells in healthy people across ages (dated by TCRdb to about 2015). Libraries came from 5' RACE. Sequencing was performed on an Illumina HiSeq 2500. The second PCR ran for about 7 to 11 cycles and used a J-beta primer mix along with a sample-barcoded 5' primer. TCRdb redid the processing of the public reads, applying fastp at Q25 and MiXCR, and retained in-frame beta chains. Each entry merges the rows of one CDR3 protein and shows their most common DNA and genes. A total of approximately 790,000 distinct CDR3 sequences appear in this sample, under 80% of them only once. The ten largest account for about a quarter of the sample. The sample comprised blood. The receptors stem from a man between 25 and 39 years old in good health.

The CDR3 DNA sequence: TGCAGCGTTGCAGGGGGACAGTCCCACGAGCAGTACTTC. It codes for CSVAGGQSHEQYF. The chain links TRBV29-1 to TRBJ2-5; 7 bases fit TRBD1. The end of the DNA fits TRBJ2-7 better, so the J call may be wrong. CDR1 is SQVTM and CDR2 is ANQGSEA in the germline V gene. The CDR3 runs 13 residues.

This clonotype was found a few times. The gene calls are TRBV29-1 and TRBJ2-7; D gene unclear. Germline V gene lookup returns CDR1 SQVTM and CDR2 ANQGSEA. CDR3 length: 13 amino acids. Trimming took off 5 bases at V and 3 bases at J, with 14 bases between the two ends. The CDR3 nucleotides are TGCAGCGTTCAGTCCGCAGCCTACTACGAGCAGTACTTC. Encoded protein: CSVQSAAYYEQYF.

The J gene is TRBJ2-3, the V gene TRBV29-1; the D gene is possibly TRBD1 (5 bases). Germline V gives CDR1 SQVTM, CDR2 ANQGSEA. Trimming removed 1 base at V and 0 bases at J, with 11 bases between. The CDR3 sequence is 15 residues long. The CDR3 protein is CSVEGGNWSTDTQYF. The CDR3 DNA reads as TGCAGCGTTGAAGGGGGCAACTGGAGCACAGATACGCAGTATTTT.

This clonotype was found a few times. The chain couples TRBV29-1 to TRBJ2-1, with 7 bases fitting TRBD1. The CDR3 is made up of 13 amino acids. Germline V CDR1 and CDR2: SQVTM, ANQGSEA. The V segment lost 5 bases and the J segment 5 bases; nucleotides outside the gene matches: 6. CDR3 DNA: TGCAGCGTTAGGGGACAGTCTAACAATGAGCAGTTCTTC. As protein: CSVRGQSNNEQFF.

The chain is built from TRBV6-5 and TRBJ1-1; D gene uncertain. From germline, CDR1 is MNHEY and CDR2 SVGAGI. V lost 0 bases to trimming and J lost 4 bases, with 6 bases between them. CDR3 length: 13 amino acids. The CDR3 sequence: CASSYSGITEAFF. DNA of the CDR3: TGTGCCAGCAGTTACTCGGGTATCACTGAAGCTTTCTTT.

The CDR3 protein is CASSFEGVGAKNIQYF. The CDR3 coding sequence is TGTGCCAGCAGTTTTGAGGGGGTGGGCGCCAAAAACATTCAGTACTTC. The chain links TRBV28 to TRBJ2-4; possibly TRBD1 for D (6 bases). From germline, CDR1 is MDHEN and CDR2 SYDVKM. The V end lost 3 bases, the J end lost 1 base, and 13 bases lay between the germline ends. The length of the CDR3 is 16 residues.

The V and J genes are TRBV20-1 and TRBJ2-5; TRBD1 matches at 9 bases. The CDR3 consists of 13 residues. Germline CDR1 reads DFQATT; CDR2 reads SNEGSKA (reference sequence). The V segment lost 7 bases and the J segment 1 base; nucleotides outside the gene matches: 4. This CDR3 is CSDSTGGQETQYF. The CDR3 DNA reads TGCAGTGATTCGACAGGGGGCCAAGAGACCCAGTACTTC.

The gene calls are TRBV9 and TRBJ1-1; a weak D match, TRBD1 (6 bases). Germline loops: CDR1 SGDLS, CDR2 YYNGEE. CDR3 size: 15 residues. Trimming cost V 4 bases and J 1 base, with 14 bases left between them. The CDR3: CASSKGQPGNTEAFF. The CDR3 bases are TGTGCCAGCAGCAAAGGACAGCCCGGGAACACTGAAGCTTTCTTT.

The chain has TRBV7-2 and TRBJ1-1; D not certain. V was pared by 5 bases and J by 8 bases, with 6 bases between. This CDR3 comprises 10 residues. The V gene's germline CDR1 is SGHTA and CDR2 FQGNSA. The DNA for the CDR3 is TGTGCCAGCAGCGGATTGGAAGCTTTCTTT. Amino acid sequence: CASSGLEAFF.

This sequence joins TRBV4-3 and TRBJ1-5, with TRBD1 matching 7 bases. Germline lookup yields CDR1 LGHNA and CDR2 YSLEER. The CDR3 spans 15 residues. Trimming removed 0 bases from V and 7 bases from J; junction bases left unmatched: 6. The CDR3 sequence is CASSQDRQGWQPQHF. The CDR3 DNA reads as TGCGCCAGCAGCCAAGATAGACAGGGCTGGCAGCCCCAGCATTTT.

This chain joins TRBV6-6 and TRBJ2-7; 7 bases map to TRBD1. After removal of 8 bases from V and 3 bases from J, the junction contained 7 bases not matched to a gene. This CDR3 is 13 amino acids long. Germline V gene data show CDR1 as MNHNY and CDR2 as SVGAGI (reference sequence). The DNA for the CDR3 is TGTGCCAGCCTCAGACAGGGAAACTACGAGCAGTACTTC. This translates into CASLRQGNYEQYF.

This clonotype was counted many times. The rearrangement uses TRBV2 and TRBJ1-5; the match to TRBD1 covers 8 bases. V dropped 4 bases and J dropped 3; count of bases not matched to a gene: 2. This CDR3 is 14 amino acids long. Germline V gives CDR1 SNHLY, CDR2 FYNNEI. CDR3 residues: CASSGQGNNQPQHF. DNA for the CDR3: TGTGCCAGCAGTGGACAGGGGAACAATCAGCCCCAGCATTTT.

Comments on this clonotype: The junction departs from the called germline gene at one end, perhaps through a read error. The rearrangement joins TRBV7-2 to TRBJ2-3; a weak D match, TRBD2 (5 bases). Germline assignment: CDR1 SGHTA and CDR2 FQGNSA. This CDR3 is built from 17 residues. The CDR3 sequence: CASSITATGSGTDTQYF. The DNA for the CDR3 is TGTGCCAGCAGCATAACGGCTACGGGGAGTGGCACGGATACGCAGTATTTT.

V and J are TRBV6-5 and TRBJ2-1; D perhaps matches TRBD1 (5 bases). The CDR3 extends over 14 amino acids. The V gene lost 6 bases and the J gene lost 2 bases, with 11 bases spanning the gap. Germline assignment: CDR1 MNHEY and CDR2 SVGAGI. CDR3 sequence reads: CASSYQDTYNEQFF. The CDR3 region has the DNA TGTGCCAGCAGCTACCAGGACACCTACAATGAGCAGTTCTTC.

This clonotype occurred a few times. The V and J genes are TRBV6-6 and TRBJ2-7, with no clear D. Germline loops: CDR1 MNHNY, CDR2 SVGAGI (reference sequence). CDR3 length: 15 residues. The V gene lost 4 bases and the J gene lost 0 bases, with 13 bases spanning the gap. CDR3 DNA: TGTGCCAGCAGTTCGCCGCTTGTAGGCTCCTACGAGCAGTACTTC. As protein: CASSSPLVGSYEQYF.

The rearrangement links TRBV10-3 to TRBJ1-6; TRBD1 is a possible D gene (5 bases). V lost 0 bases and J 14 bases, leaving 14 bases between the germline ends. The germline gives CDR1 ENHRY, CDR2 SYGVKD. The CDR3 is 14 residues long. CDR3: CAISESGTARALHF. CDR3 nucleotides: TGTGCCATCAGTGAGTCAGGGACCGCCAGGGCCCTCCACTTT.

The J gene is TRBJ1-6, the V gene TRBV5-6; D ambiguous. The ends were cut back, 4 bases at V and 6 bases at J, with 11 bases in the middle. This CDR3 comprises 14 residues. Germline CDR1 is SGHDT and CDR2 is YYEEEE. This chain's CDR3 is CASSLRQANSPLHF. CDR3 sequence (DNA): TGTGCCAGCAGCCTGAGGCAGGCTAATTCACCCCTCCACTTT. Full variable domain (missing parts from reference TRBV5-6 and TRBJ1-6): DAGVTQSPTHLIKTRGQQVTLRCSPKSGHDTVSWYQQALGQGPQFIFQYYEEEERQRGNFPDRFSGHQFPNYSSELNVNALLLGDSALYLCASSLRQANSPLHFGNGTRLTVT.

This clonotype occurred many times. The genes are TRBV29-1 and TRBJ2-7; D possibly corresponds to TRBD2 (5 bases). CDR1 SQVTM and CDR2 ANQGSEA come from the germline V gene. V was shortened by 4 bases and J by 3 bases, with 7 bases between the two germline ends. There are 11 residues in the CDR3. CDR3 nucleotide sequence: TGCAGCGTTGTAGAGGGCTACGAGCAGTACTTC. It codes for CSVVEGYEQYF.

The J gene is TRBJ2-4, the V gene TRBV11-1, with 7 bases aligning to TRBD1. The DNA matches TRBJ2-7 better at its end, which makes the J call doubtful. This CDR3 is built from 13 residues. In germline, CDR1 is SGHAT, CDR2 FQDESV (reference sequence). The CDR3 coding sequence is TGTGCCAGCAGCCAAGACAGGGCCCACGAGCAGTACTTC. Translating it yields CASSQDRAHEQYF.

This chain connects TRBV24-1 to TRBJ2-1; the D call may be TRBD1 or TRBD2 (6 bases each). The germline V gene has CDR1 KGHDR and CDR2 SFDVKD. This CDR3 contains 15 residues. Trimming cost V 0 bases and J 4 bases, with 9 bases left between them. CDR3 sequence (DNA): TGTGCCACCAGTGATTTGCGGGGGCCTTACAATGAGCAGTTCTTC. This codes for CATSDLRGPYNEQFF.

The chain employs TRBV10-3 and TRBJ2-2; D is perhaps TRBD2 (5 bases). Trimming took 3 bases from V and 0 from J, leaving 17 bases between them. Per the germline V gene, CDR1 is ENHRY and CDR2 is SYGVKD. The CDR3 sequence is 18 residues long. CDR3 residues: CAISDLVRAITNTGELFF. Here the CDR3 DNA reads TGTGCCATCAGTGACTTGGTGCGGGCTATTACGAACACCGGGGAGCTGTTTTTT.

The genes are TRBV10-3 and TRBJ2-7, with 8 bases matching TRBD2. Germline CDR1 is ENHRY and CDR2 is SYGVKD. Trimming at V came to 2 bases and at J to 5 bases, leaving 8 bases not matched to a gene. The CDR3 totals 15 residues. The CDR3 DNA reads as TGTGCCATCAGTGAGCCGGGACTAGATGGGAACGAGCAGTACTTC. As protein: CAISEPGLDGNEQYF.

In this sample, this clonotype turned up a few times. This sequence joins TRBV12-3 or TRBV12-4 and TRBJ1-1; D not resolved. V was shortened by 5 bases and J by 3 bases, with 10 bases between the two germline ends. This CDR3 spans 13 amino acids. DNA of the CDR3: TGTGCCAGCAGTCCTCGAAGGGACACTGAAGCTTTCTTT. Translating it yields CASSPRRDTEAFF.